Shown below are 9 T cell receptor beta chains from a single sample sequenced in a study of T cell responses to AZD1222 COVID-19 vaccine. TCRdb's copy holds only in-frame clones and misses some; the assay was immunoSEQ multiplex PCR. The sample records more than 110,000 clones, approximately 90% being singletons. The specimen was peripheral blood, collected 28 days after the second AZD1222 dose. These receptors all stem from an adult who received the AZD1222 COVID-19 vaccine.

The chain uses TRBV7-2 and TRBJ2-1; D might be TRBD2 (5 bases). V was trimmed by 1 base and J by 9 bases, leaving 10 bases between them. Germline CDR1 and CDR2: SGHTA and FQGNSA. The CDR3 extends over 13 amino acids. The DNA for the CDR3 is TGTGCCAGCAGCTTAGAGTTACGGGGTGAGCAGTTCTTC. Its translation: CASSLELRGEQFF.

CDR3 protein: CASSAEKGLFTDTQYF. CDR3 in DNA: TGTGCCAGTAGTGCCGAAAAAGGGCTGTTTACAGATACGCAGTATTTT. The V call is TRBV19, the J call TRBJ2-3; D uncertain. This CDR3 has 16 residues. Germline V gives CDR1 LNHDA, CDR2 SQIVND (reference sequence). V gave up 5 bases and J gave up 3 bases, with 18 bases separating them.

The chain employs TRBV6-1 and TRBJ1-1, with D unresolved. Trimming removed 0 bases from V and 1 base from J, with 9 bases in between. Germline values: CDR1 MNHNS, CDR2 SASEGT. The CDR3 sequence is 15 residues long. CDR3 DNA: TGTGCCAGCAGTGAAGCCGGTCTTAAGAACACTGAAGCTTTCTTT. Its protein is CASSEAGLKNTEAFF.

To note about this clone: One junction end does not reproduce the germline sequence, and a read error may be involved. J is TRBJ2-7 and V is TRBV18; 13 nucleotides agree with TRBD2. Germline-derived CDR1 and CDR2 are KGHSH and LQKENI. The CDR3 extends over 13 amino acids. The chain's CDR3 is CASSPGTSGTSDF. The CDR3 DNA sequence: TGTGCCAGCTCACCGGGGACTAGCGGGACTTCCGACTTC.

J is TRBJ1-6 and V is TRBV11-2, with 8 bases fitting TRBD1. The CDR3 spans 17 residues. Germline CDR1 and CDR2: SGHAT and FQNNGV. Losses at the gene ends were 6 bases for V and 8 bases for J; bases not matched to a gene: 15. CDR3 protein: CASRGAVGQGSYSPLHF. CDR3 DNA: TGTGCCAGCAGAGGGGCCGTTGGACAGGGCTCCTATTCACCCCTCCACTTT. Filled out from reference TRBV11-2 and TRBJ1-6, the complete variable domain reads EAGVAQSPRYKIIEKRQSVAFWCNPISGHATLYWYQQILGQGPKLLIQFQNNGVVDDSQLPKDRFSAERLKGVDSTLKIQPAKLEDSAVYLCASRGAVGQGSYSPLHFGNGTRLTVT.

The chain links TRBV3-1 (or the pseudogene TRBV3-2) to TRBJ2-1, with D possibly TRBD2 on 7 matching bases. The CDR3 is made up of 13 amino acids. Trimming pared 3 bases from V and 11 bases from J, leaving 14 bases between. Germline CDR1 and CDR2: LGHDT and YNNKEL (reference sequence). The CDR3 DNA reads TGTGCCAGCAGCCAGGGGGGGGCAATGAAGCAGTTCTTC. Translating gives CASSQGGAMKQFF.

This clone was seen a single time. The chain uses TRBV27 and TRBJ2-1; the match to TRBD2 covers 10 bases. With V trimmed by 0 bases and J by 9 bases, 2 bases remained unmatched. The CDR3 is made up of 14 amino acids. Per germline, CDR1 MNHEY and CDR2 SMNVEV (reference sequence). The DNA of the CDR3 is TGTGCCAGCAGTTTATCAGCGGGGGGGCTTGAGCAGTTCTTC. This sequence encodes CASSLSAGGLEQFF.

The rearrangement links TRBV11-2 to TRBJ2-3; D unclear. V dropped 5 bases and J dropped 0 bases, with 9 bases sitting between them. CDR3 length equals 14 residues. Germline-derived CDR1 and CDR2 are SGHAT and FQNNGV. The CDR3 DNA sequence: TGTGCCAGCAGCCCAATCTTCAGCACAGATACGCAGTATTTT. It encodes CASSPIFSTDTQYF.

In its sample, this clone was seen once. This chain joins TRBV9 and TRBJ2-2; 7 bases are shared with TRBD1. The germline V gene has CDR1 SGDLS and CDR2 YYNGEE. The V segment lost 0 bases and the J segment 5 bases; nucleotides outside the gene matches: 4. This CDR3 comprises 15 residues. The CDR3 DNA reads TGTGCCAGCAGCGTAGAGGGACAGACAACCGGGGAGCTGTTTTTT. Its translation is CASSVEGQTTGELFF.